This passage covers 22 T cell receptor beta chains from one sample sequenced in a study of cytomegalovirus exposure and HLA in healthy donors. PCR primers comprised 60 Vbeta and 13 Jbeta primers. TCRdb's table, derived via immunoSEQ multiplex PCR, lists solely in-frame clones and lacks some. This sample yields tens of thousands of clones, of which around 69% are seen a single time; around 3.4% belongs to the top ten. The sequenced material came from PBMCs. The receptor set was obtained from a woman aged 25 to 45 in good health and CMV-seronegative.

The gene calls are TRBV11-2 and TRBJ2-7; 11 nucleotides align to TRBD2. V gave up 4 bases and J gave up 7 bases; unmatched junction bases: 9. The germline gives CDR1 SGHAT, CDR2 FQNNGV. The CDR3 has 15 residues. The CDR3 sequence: CASSSLAGGPGEQYF. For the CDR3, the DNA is TGTGCCAGCAGCTCCCTAGCGGGAGGACCGGGGGAGCAGTACTTC.

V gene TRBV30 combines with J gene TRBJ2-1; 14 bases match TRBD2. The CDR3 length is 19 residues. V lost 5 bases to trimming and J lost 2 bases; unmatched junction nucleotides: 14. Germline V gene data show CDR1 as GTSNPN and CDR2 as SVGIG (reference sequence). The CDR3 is CAWGGPGLAGAITYNEQFF. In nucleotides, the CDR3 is TGTGCCTGGGGGGGACCGGGACTAGCGGGAGCAATCACCTACAATGAGCAGTTCTTC.

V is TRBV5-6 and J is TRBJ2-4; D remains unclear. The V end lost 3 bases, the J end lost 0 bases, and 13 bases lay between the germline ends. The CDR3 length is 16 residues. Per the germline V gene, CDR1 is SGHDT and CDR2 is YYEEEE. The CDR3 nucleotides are TGTGCCAGCAGCTCATTGACAAGCCTAGCCAAAAACATTCAGTACTTC. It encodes CASSSLTSLAKNIQYF.

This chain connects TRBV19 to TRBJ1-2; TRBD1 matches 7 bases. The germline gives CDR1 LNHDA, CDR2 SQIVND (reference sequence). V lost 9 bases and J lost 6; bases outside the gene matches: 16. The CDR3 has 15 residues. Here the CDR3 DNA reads TGTGCCAGCTTTCATTCTTCCGGGACAGCGGATGGCTACACCTTC. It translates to CASFHSSGTADGYTF.

The CDR3 DNA sequence: TGCGCCAGCAGCCCGGGACAGACCTACTATGGCTACACCTTC. Residues: CASSPGQTYYGYTF. V usage is TRBV5-1 and J usage is TRBJ1-2, with 7 bases matching TRBD1. Germline lookup yields CDR1 SGHRS and CDR2 YFSETQ. V lost 4 bases and J lost 3; bases outside the gene matches: 6. The CDR3 is 14 amino acids.

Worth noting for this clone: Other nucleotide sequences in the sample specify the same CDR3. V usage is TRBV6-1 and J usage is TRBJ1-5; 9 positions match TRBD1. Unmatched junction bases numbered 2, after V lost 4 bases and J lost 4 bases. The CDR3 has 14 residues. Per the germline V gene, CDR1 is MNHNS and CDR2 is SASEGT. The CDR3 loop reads CASSGGQGNQPQHF. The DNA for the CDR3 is TGTGCCAGCAGTGGAGGACAGGGGAATCAGCCCCAGCATTTT.

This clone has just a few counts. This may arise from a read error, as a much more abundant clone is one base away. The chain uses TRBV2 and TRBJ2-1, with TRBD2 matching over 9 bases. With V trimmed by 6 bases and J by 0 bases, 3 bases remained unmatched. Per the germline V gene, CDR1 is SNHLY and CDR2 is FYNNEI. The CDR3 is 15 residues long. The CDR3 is CASSPGLASYNEQFF. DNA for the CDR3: TGTGCCAGCAGCCCGGGACTAGCCTCCTACAATGAGCAGTTCTTC.

The CDR3 DNA follows: TGTGCCAGCAGCTTAGGGACAGTCACTTCACCCCTCCACTTT. Translating it yields CASSLGTVTSPLHF. This rearrangement joins TRBV7-8 to TRBJ1-6, with a weak D call TRBD1 (6 bases). The CDR3 covers 14 residues. Germline assignment: CDR1 SGHVS and CDR2 FQNEAQ. V was shortened by 1 base and J by 9 bases, with 10 bases between the two germline ends.

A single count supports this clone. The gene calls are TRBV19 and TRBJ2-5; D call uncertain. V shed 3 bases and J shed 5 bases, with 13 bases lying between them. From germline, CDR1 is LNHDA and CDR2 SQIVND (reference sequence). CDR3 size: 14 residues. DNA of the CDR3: TGTGCCAGTAGTATGAGCCAAATGGTGGAGACCCAGTACTTC. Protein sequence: CASSMSQMVETQYF.

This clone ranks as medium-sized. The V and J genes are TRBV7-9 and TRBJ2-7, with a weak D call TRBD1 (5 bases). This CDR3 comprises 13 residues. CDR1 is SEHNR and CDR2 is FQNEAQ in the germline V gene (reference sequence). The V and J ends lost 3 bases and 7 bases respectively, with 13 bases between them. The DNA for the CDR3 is TGTGCCAGCAGCTTTCTTGTGGGGCATGAGCAGTACTTC. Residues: CASSFLVGHEQYF. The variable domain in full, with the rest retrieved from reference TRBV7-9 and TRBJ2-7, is DTGVSQNPRHKITKRGQNVTFRCDPISEHNRLYWYRQTLGQGPEFLTYFQNEAQLEKSRLLSDRFSAERPKGSFSTLEIQRTEQGDSAMYLCASSFLVGHEQYFGPGTRLTVT.

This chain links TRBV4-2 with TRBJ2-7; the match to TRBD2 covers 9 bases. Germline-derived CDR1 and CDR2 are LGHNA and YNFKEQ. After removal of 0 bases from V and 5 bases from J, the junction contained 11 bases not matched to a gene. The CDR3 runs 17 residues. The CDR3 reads CASSQDWERGAGDEQYF. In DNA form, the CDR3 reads TGTGCCAGCAGCCAAGATTGGGAGCGGGGGGCAGGCGACGAGCAGTACTTC.

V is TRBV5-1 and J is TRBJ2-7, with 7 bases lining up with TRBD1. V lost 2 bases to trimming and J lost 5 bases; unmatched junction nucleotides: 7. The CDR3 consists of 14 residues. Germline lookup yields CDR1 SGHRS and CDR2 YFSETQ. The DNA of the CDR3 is TGCGCCAGCAGCTTTGACAGGGTAAGGGACGAGCAGTACTTC. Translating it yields CASSFDRVRDEQYF.

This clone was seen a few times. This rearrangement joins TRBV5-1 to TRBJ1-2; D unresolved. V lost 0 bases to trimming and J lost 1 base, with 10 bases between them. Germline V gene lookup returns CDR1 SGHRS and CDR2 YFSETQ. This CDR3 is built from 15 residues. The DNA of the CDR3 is TGCGCCAGCAGCTTGGACGGTGAGATTAACTATGGCTACACCTTC. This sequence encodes CASSLDGEINYGYTF.

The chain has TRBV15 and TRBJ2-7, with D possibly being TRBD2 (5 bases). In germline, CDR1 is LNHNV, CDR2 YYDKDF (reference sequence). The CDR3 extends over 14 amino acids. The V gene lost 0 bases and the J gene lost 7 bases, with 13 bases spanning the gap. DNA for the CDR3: TGTGCCACCAGCAGAGACCTCGGGGTTGGGGAGCAGTACTTC. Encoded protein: CATSRDLGVGEQYF. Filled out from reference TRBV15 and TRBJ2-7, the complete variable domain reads DAMVIQNPRYQVTQFGKPVTLSCSQTLNHNVMYWYQQKSSQAPKLLFHYYDKDFNNEADTPDNFQSRRPNTSFCFLDIRSPGLGDTAMYLCATSRDLGVGEQYFGPGTRLTVT.

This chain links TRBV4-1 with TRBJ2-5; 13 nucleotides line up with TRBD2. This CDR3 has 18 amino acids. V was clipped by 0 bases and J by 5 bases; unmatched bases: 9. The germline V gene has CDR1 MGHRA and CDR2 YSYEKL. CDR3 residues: CASSQDPTSGGPGETQYF. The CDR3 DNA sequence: TGCGCCAGCAGCCAAGATCCGACTAGCGGGGGGCCAGGGGAGACCCAGTACTTC.

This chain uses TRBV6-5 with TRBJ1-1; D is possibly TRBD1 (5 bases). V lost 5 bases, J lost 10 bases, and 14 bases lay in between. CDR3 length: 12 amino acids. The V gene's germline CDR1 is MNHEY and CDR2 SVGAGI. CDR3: CASSPRGGSAFF. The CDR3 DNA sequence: TGTGCCAGCAGTCCCCGGGGGGGATCAGCTTTCTTT.

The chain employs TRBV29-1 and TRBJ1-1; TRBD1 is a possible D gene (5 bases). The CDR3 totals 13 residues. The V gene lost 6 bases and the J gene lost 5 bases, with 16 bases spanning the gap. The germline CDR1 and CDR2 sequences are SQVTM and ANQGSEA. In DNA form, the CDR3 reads TGCAGCGTAGCATTTGGGGGGGAAACTGAAGCTTTCTTT. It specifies CSVAFGGETEAFF.

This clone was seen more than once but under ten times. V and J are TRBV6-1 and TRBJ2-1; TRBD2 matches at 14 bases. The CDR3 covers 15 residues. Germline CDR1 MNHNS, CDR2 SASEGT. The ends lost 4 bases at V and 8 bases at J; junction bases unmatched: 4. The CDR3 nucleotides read TGTGCCAGCAGTGGGGGGACTAGCGGGAGCGATGAGCAGTTCTTC. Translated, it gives CASSGGTSGSDEQFF.

The CDR3 sequence: CASSLRIIIAKNIQYF. CDR3 DNA sequence: TGTGCCAGCAGCCTGAGAATTATCATAGCCAAAAACATTCAGTACTTC. This chain joins TRBV2 and TRBJ2-4; D ambiguous. Germline CDR1 is SNHLY and CDR2 is FYNNEI. V dropped 6 bases and J dropped 0 bases, with 15 bases sitting between them. The CDR3 sequence is 16 residues long.

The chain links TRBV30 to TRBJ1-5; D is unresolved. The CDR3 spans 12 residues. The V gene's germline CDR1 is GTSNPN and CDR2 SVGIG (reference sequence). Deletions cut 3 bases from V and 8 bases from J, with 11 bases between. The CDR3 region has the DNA TGTGCCTGGAGCCTCCTGGCTGAGCCCCAGCATTTT. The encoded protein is CAWSLLAEPQHF.

CDR3 region: CASRGGRDGYTF. The DNA for the CDR3 is TGTGCCAGTCGAGGGGGTAGGGATGGCTACACCTTC. The chain employs TRBV6-1 and TRBJ1-2, with D tentatively TRBD1 (6 bases). There are 12 residues in the CDR3. Germline CDR1 MNHNS, CDR2 SASEGT. V was pared by 9 bases and J by 6 bases, with 14 bases between.

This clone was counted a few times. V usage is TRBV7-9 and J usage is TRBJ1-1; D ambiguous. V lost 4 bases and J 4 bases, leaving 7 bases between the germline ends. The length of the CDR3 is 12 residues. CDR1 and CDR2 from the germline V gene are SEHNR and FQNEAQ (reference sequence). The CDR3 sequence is CASSWEGTEAFF. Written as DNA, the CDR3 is TGTGCCAGCAGCTGGGAGGGCACTGAAGCTTTCTTT.